Detailed here is one T cell receptor (beta chain). V was clipped by 9 bases and J by 7 bases; unmatched bases: 12. Per the germline V gene, CDR1 is LNHDA and CDR2 is SQIVND (reference sequence). The CDR3 spans 15 residues. These data come from a study of control samples from healthy donors and cancer patients. Produced via immunoSEQ multiplex PCR; TCRdb's table is partial and in-frame only. In the table there are approximately 100,000 clones, over 65% of which are singletons. The sample was blood. This receptor was obtained from a woman in her forties in good health. The chain uses TRBV19 and TRBJ1-6; 7 bases are a match to TRBD1. The CDR3 bases are TGTGCCAGCCAAGACAGGGAAGGGGCGAATTCACCCCTCCACTTT. Amino acid sequence: CASQDREGANSPLHF.